Sequencing of this T cell receptor (beta chain) was carried out in a study of T cells expressing NK-cell markers. One entry per CDR3 protein, without DNA, is what TCRdb gives after re-calling the 5' RACE reads. The sample table sets out 450,000 to 600,000 distinct CDR3 sequences. Sequencing was performed on blood T cells: a sorted CD56 or NKG2C T cell subset, CD4+ or CD8+ T cells, or bulk PBMC T cells (not recorded which). This clonotype originated in a man between 18 and 35 years old in good health.

The CDR3 protein is CSAREGSAGGVYEQFF. This chain links TRBV20-1 with TRBJ2-1; TCRdb outputs TRBD2, but without DNA this stays unchecked. CDR3 length: 16 residues. Per germline, CDR1 DFQATT and CDR2 SNEGSKA (reference sequence).